A selection of T cell receptor beta chains follows, all from one sample in a study of vaccination and CD4 T cells after COVID-19. Each CDR3 protein is one row after TCRdb ran MiXCR on the PCR reads. The sample lists more than 10,000 distinct CDR3 sequences; 40% to 60% were seen once. These TCRs are of unknown antigen specificity. The material sequenced was CD4+ T cells from blood, cultured in vitro. These receptors were taken from a human donor who had recovered from COVID-19. Each CDR3 is given with its conserved first and last residue. Each record gives: J gene, V gene, CDR3 protein.

j_call: TRBJ1-1; v_call: TRBV7-2; cdr3_aa: CASSSQGAGATEAFF
j_call: TRBJ2-5; v_call: TRBV5-1; cdr3_aa: CASSPGQDVLETQYF
j_call: TRBJ1-2; v_call: TRBV30; cdr3_aa: CAWSEFRTGGYTF
j_call: TRBJ1-5; v_call: TRBV20-1; cdr3_aa: CSARASLEGNQPQHF
j_call: TRBJ2-7; v_call: TRBV2; cdr3_aa: CASSAGTGLYEQYF
j_call: TRBJ2-7; v_call: TRBV10-3; cdr3_aa: CAIGLSSYEQYF
j_call: TRBJ2-3; v_call: TRBV6-4; cdr3_aa: CASSAGGPTDTQYF
j_call: TRBJ2-5; v_call: TRBV27; cdr3_aa: CASSLGFQETQYF
j_call: TRBJ2-1; v_call: TRBV7-9; cdr3_aa: CASSASRGESYNEQFF
j_call: TRBJ1-1; v_call: TRBV19; cdr3_aa: CASSRQGERTEAFF
j_call: TRBJ1-5; v_call: TRBV19; cdr3_aa: CASSITAGWSVWGNQPQHF
j_call: TRBJ1-6; v_call: TRBV6-4; cdr3_aa: CASSRQIPHNSPLHF
j_call: TRBJ2-7; v_call: TRBV20-1; cdr3_aa: CSAKRGTTEQYF
j_call: TRBJ2-7; v_call: TRBV20-1; cdr3_aa: CSARGRDRYYEQYF
j_call: TRBJ2-1; v_call: TRBV2; cdr3_aa: CASDSPGLAVNEQFF
j_call: TRBJ2-2; v_call: TRBV2; cdr3_aa: CASSVEGVDTGELFF
j_call: TRBJ2-5; v_call: TRBV7-6; cdr3_aa: CASSRRTSRQETQYF
j_call: TRBJ2-3; v_call: TRBV6-4; cdr3_aa: CASSEAGVVTDTQYF
j_call: TRBJ2-1; v_call: TRBV30; cdr3_aa: CAWSVDGNEQFF
j_call: TRBJ1-5; v_call: TRBV21-1; cdr3_aa: CASSETGFNQPQHF
j_call: TRBJ2-1; v_call: TRBV20-1; cdr3_aa: CSARDLSPAGRLPSYNEQFF
j_call: TRBJ2-6; v_call: TRBV27; cdr3_aa: CASSQSGTAGANVLTF